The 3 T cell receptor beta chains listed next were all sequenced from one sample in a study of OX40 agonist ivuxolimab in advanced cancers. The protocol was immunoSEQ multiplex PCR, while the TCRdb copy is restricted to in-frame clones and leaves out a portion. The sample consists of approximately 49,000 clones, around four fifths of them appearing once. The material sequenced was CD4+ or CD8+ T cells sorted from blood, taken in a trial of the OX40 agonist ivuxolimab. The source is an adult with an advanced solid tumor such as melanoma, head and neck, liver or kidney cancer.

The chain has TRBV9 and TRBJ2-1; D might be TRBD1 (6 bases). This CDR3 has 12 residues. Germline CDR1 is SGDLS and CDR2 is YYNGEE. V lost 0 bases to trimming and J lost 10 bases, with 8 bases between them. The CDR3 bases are TGTGCCAGCAGCGTAGAGGGGGTCGAGCAGTTCTTC. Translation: CASSVEGVEQFF.

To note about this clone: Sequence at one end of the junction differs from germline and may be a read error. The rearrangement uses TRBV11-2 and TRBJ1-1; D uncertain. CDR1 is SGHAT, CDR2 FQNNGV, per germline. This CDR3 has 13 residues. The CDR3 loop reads CASSLEFITEAFF. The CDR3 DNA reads TGTGCCAGCAGCCTAGAATTTATCACTGAAGCTTTCTTT. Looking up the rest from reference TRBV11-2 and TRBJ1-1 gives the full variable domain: EAGVAQSPRYKIIEKRQSVAFWCNPISGHATLYWYQQILGQGPKLLIQFQNNGVVDDSQLPKDRFSAERLKGVDSTLKIQPAKLEDSAVYLCASSLEFITEAFFGQGTRLTVV.

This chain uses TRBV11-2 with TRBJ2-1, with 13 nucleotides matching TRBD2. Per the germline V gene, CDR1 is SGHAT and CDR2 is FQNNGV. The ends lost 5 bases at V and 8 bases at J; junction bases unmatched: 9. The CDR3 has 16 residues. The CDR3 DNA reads TGTGCCAGCAGCCTAGGACTAGCGGGAGAGAATTATGAGCAGTTCTTC. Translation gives CASSLGLAGENYEQFF.